A selection of T cell receptor beta chains follows, all from one sample in a study of cytomegalovirus exposure and HLA in healthy donors. Method: immunoSEQ multiplex PCR; TCRdb's copy keeps in-frame clones and lacks some. The repertoire holds fewer than 130,000 clones, roughly 85% seen once, with 3.1% in the top ten. The sequencing input was PBMCs. These receptors were taken from a woman aged 40 to 50 in good health and CMV-seronegative. The CDR3 runs from the conserved cysteine through the conserved F or W. D genes are given only for firm matches. Clone size is not always given. Where it is, it says once, few, many or a class for expanded clones.

v_gene: TRBV2
j_gene: TRBJ2-3
abundance: .
d_gene: .
CDR3nt: TGTGCCAGCAGGTCTAGAATAGATACGCAGTATTTT
CDR3aa: CASRSRIDTQYF

v_gene: TRBV27
j_gene: TRBJ1-2
abundance: .
d_gene: TRBD1
CDR3nt: TGTGCCAGCAGTGGGGACAGTCAAATCGAAGGCTACACCTTC
CDR3aa: CASSGDSQIEGYTF

v_gene: TRBV28
j_gene: TRBJ2-5
abundance: few
d_gene: TRBD1
CDR3nt: TGTGCCAGCCTCCGACAGGGTGGTAAGACCCAGTACTTC
CDR3aa: CASLRQGGKTQYF

v_gene: TRBV9
j_gene: TRBJ2-5
abundance: .
d_gene: .
CDR3nt: TGTGCCAGCAGCGTAGATGGCTCAGAGGGAGAGACCCAGTACTTC
CDR3aa: CASSVDGSEGETQYF

v_gene: TRBV28
j_gene: TRBJ2-2
abundance: .
d_gene: .
CDR3nt: TGTGCCAGCAGTGAAGCGACGGACCACGGGGCCGGGGAGCTGTTTTTT
CDR3aa: CASSEATDHGAGELFF

v_gene: TRBV5-1
j_gene: TRBJ1-5
abundance: .
d_gene: TRBD1
CDR3nt: TGCGCCAGCAGCCCACGTCCCGGGACAGATAGCAATCAGCCCCAGCATTTT
CDR3aa: CASSPRPGTDSNQPQHF

v_gene: TRBV28
j_gene: TRBJ1-1
abundance: .
d_gene: TRBD1
CDR3nt: TGTGCCAGCAGTTCCCCACAGGGGGCGGACACTGAAGCTTTCTTT
CDR3aa: CASSSPQGADTEAFF

v_gene: TRBV5-1
j_gene: TRBJ1-6
abundance: once
d_gene: TRBD1
CDR3nt: TGCGCCAGCAGCCGTTCTTGGGGACAGGGAGAGACTTCACCCCTCCACTTT
CDR3aa: CASSRSWGQGETSPLHF

v_gene: TRBV7-9
j_gene: TRBJ1-1
abundance: .
d_gene: .
CDR3nt: TGTGCCAGCAGCTTAACTCAGGGCGCTGAAGCTTTCTTT
CDR3aa: CASSLTQGAEAFF

v_gene: TRBV5-1
j_gene: TRBJ2-7
abundance: .
d_gene: TRBD1
CDR3nt: TGCGCCAGCAGCCAGGTGGGGACAGGCGCGTACGAGCAGTACTTC
CDR3aa: CASSQVGTGAYEQYF

v_gene: TRBV9
j_gene: TRBJ1-6
abundance: .
d_gene: .
CDR3nt: TGTGCCAGCAGCGCAGAAACTAATTCACCCCTCCACTTT
CDR3aa: CASSAETNSPLHF

v_gene: TRBV7-2
j_gene: TRBJ1-3
abundance: .
d_gene: .
CDR3nt: TGTGCCAGCAGCTCACAATATCAGGCTGGAAACACCATATATTTT
CDR3aa: CASSSQYQAGNTIYF

v_gene: TRBV28
j_gene: TRBJ1-3
abundance: .
d_gene: .
CDR3nt: TGTGCCAGCAGTTTACTGTTGAGCTCTGGAAACACCATATATTTT
CDR3aa: CASSLLLSSGNTIYF

v_gene: TRBV7-6
j_gene: TRBJ2-3
abundance: .
d_gene: .
CDR3nt: TGTGCCAGCAGCAGAGCCGGACAGACCACAGATACGCAGTATTTT
CDR3aa: CASSRAGQTTDTQYF

v_gene: TRBV5-1
j_gene: TRBJ1-2
abundance: .
d_gene: TRBD1
CDR3nt: TGCGCCGGCAGCAAGGGACAGGGGTACTATGGCTACACCTTC
CDR3aa: CAGSKGQGYYGYTF

v_gene: TRBV19
j_gene: TRBJ1-2
abundance: once
d_gene: .
CDR3nt: TGTGCCAGTAGATCGACTGCTAATGGCTACACCTTC
CDR3aa: CASRSTANGYTF

v_gene: TRBV9
j_gene: TRBJ1-4
abundance: few
d_gene: .
CDR3nt: TGTGCCAGCAGCGTAGTTGGTGGGGGGGCAACTAATGAAAAACTGTTTTTT
CDR3aa: CASSVVGGGATNEKLFF

v_gene: TRBV9
j_gene: TRBJ1-6
abundance: .
d_gene: .
CDR3nt: TGTGCCAGCAGCGTAGCGGGACACCTTAATTCACCCCTCCACTTT
CDR3aa: CASSVAGHLNSPLHF

v_gene: TRBV2
j_gene: TRBJ1-2
abundance: .
d_gene: TRBD1
CDR3nt: TGTGCCAGCAGTGTTTCAGGACAGGGCTATGGCTACACCTTC
CDR3aa: CASSVSGQGYGYTF

v_gene: TRBV29-1
j_gene: TRBJ1-2
abundance: once
d_gene: .
CDR3nt: TGCAGCGTGGGACATAAGCTTAACTATGGCTACACCTTC
CDR3aa: CSVGHKLNYGYTF

v_gene: TRBV15
j_gene: TRBJ2-1
abundance: once
d_gene: .
CDR3nt: TGTGCCACCAGCAGAGATCACAGGGACACAGACCTGTTCTTC
CDR3aa: CATSRDHRDTDLFF

v_gene: TRBV30
j_gene: TRBJ1-3
abundance: few
d_gene: .
CDR3nt: TGTGCCTGGAGTGCGGGGAACTCTGGAAACACCATATATTTT
CDR3aa: CAWSAGNSGNTIYF

v_gene: TRBV29-1
j_gene: TRBJ2-1
abundance: once
d_gene: .
CDR3nt: TGCAGCGTTGAAAGGTTAGGGGGGGAATCCTACAATGAGCAGTTCTTC
CDR3aa: CSVERLGGESYNEQFF

v_gene: TRBV29-1
j_gene: TRBJ2-1
abundance: .
d_gene: .
CDR3nt: TGCAGCGTTGCGTCCGGGGCCTACAATGAGCAGTTCTTC
CDR3aa: CSVASGAYNEQFF

v_gene: TRBV18
j_gene: TRBJ2-1
abundance: .
d_gene: TRBD2
CDR3nt: TGTGCCAGCTCACCACTATTAGCGGGAGCGGGGAACAATGAGCAGTTCTTC
CDR3aa: CASSPLLAGAGNNEQFF

v_gene: TRBV5-8
j_gene: TRBJ2-7
abundance: .
d_gene: .
CDR3nt: TGTGCCAGCAGCGACGGACTGAGCTCCTACGAGCAGTACTTC
CDR3aa: CASSDGLSSYEQYF

v_gene: TRBV4-1
j_gene: TRBJ2-5
abundance: .
d_gene: .
CDR3nt: TGCGCCAGCAGCCAAGGAGGTGTCCAAGAGACCCAGTACTTC
CDR3aa: CASSQGGVQETQYF

v_gene: TRBV19
j_gene: TRBJ2-2
abundance: .
d_gene: .
CDR3nt: TGTGCCAGTACCACGTACAGTAACACCGGGGAGCTGTTTTTT
CDR3aa: CASTTYSNTGELFF

v_gene: TRBV11-2
j_gene: TRBJ1-2
abundance: few
d_gene: .
CDR3nt: TGTGCCAGCAGCTTAGAGGCAGCCTCTAACTATGGCTACATCTTC
CDR3aa: CASSLEAASNYGYIF

v_gene: TRBV4-3
j_gene: TRBJ1-1
abundance: .
d_gene: .
CDR3nt: TGCGCCAGCAGCTTTGGGGGCGGCACTGAAGCTTTCTTT
CDR3aa: CASSFGGGTEAFF

v_gene: TRBV10-3
j_gene: TRBJ1-1
abundance: .
d_gene: .
CDR3nt: TGTGCCATCAGTGAGGAGCCGGACACTGGGGACACTGAAGCTTTCTTT
CDR3aa: CAISEEPDTGDTEAFF

v_gene: TRBV25-1
j_gene: TRBJ2-7
abundance: .
d_gene: .
CDR3nt: TGTGCCAGCAGTGGTTCAGGGAATCGCTACGAGCAGTACTTC
CDR3aa: CASSGSGNRYEQYF

v_gene: TRBV2
j_gene: TRBJ2-7
abundance: .
d_gene: .
CDR3nt: TGTGCCAGCACCCAAGAGGGCTACGAGCAGTACTTC
CDR3aa: CASTQEGYEQYF

v_gene: TRBV5-1
j_gene: TRBJ2-1
abundance: few
d_gene: TRBD2
CDR3nt: TGCGCCAGCAGCTGGGAACTAGCGGGAGTTAAGTTCTTC
CDR3aa: CASSWELAGVKFF

v_gene: TRBV5-4
j_gene: TRBJ1-1
abundance: .
d_gene: TRBD1
CDR3nt: TGTGCCAGCAGCCCCAAACAGGGTACAGGGGGGAACACTGAAGCTTTCTTT
CDR3aa: CASSPKQGTGGNTEAFF

v_gene: TRBV25-1
j_gene: TRBJ2-3
abundance: .
d_gene: .
CDR3nt: TGTGCCAGCAGTGAAACGACTTTACACATCACAGATACGCAGTATTTT
CDR3aa: CASSETTLHITDTQYF

v_gene: TRBV11-2
j_gene: TRBJ2-7
abundance: .
d_gene: TRBD1
CDR3nt: TGTGCCAGCAGCCCCGTCGACAGGGGCCGAAACTCCTACGAGCAGTACTTC
CDR3aa: CASSPVDRGRNSYEQYF

v_gene: TRBV7-6
j_gene: TRBJ2-1
abundance: .
d_gene: .
CDR3nt: TGTGCCAGCAGCTTATTTGGTCCTAGCTCCTACAATGAGCAGTTCTTC
CDR3aa: CASSLFGPSSYNEQFF

v_gene: TRBV4-1
j_gene: TRBJ2-3
abundance: .
d_gene: TRBD2
CDR3nt: TGCGCCAGCAGCCAATCGCTAGCGGGAGCTGGCGATACGCAGTATTTT
CDR3aa: CASSQSLAGAGDTQYF

v_gene: TRBV5-4
j_gene: TRBJ2-5
abundance: .
d_gene: .
CDR3nt: TGTGCCAGCAGCTTCCTCGACCAAGAGACCCAGTACTTC
CDR3aa: CASSFLDQETQYF

v_gene: TRBV6-6
j_gene: TRBJ2-7
abundance: .
d_gene: .
CDR3nt: TGTGCCAGCAGTTCACCGGGGGGCAGAAATATCGACGAGCAGTACTTC
CDR3aa: CASSSPGGRNIDEQYF

v_gene: TRBV10-3
j_gene: TRBJ1-2
abundance: .
d_gene: .
CDR3nt: TGTGCCATCAGTGGACTACAGGGCGGCGGTAGAGGCTACACCTTC
CDR3aa: CAISGLQGGGRGYTF

v_gene: TRBV7-2
j_gene: TRBJ2-7
abundance: .
d_gene: TRBD2
CDR3nt: TGTGCCAGCAGCTTCGCGGGACTAAAATACGAGCAGTACTTC
CDR3aa: CASSFAGLKYEQYF

v_gene: TRBV28
j_gene: TRBJ1-5
abundance: .
d_gene: .
CDR3nt: TGTGCCAGCACGGTAGCTCGCAATCAGCCCCAGCATTTT
CDR3aa: CASTVARNQPQHF

v_gene: TRBV5-4
j_gene: TRBJ1-2
abundance: .
d_gene: .
CDR3nt: TGTGCCAGCAGCTTGGGGGTGAACAGGGACGGCTATGGCTACACCTTC
CDR3aa: CASSLGVNRDGYGYTF

v_gene: TRBV4-1
j_gene: TRBJ1-1
abundance: .
d_gene: TRBD1
CDR3nt: TGCGCCAGCAGCTGGACAGGAGAAATGAACACTGAAGCTTTCTTT
CDR3aa: CASSWTGEMNTEAFF

v_gene: TRBV5-4
j_gene: TRBJ1-1
abundance: .
d_gene: TRBD1
CDR3nt: TGTGCCAACCATAGACAGGGGACCACTGAAGCTTTCTTT
CDR3aa: CANHRQGTTEAFF

v_gene: TRBV11-2
j_gene: TRBJ2-5
abundance: .
d_gene: .
CDR3nt: TGTGCCAGCAGCTTAGATCCCCACGCGCGAGGGACCCAGTACTTC
CDR3aa: CASSLDPHARGTQYF

v_gene: TRBV5-4
j_gene: TRBJ1-4
abundance: .
d_gene: TRBD1
CDR3nt: TGTGCCAGCAGTCGCGGGACAGAGGGTGAAAAACTGTTTTTT
CDR3aa: CASSRGTEGEKLFF

v_gene: TRBV10-3
j_gene: TRBJ1-1
abundance: .
d_gene: TRBD1
CDR3nt: TGTGCCGCCAAATTTAGGGACAGGGGGACGACAACTTTCTTT
CDR3aa: CAAKFRDRGTTTFF

v_gene: TRBV7-2
j_gene: TRBJ2-5
abundance: .
d_gene: .
CDR3nt: TGTGCCAGCAGCTACCCCAACCGGGCGGGGGAGACCCAGTACTTC
CDR3aa: CASSYPNRAGETQYF

v_gene: TRBV7-9
j_gene: TRBJ2-2
abundance: .
d_gene: TRBD2
CDR3nt: TGTGCCAGCAGCACCGGGACTAGCGGACACGGGGAGCTGTTTTTT
CDR3aa: CASSTGTSGHGELFF

v_gene: TRBV6-1
j_gene: TRBJ1-4
abundance: few
d_gene: .
CDR3nt: TGTGCCAGCAGTGTGGACAGACGGAATGAAAAACTGTTTTTT
CDR3aa: CASSVDRRNEKLFF

v_gene: TRBV30
j_gene: TRBJ2-7
abundance: .
d_gene: TRBD1
CDR3nt: TGTGCCTGGGCTCAGGTGCAGGGGGAAGGCAACGAGCAGTACTTC
CDR3aa: CAWAQVQGEGNEQYF

v_gene: TRBV29-1
j_gene: TRBJ2-3
abundance: .
d_gene: .
CDR3nt: TGCAGCGTTGGGCAGGCCCGCGAAGGTACGCAGTATTTT
CDR3aa: CSVGQAREGTQYF